This T cell receptor (beta chain) was sequenced during a study of blood T cell repertoires in COVID-19. Study-wide context: Sites in the United States, Italy and Spain provided acute and convalescent COVID-19 samples. Sample material is recorded as cDNA or gDNA derived from T cells, B-cell-depleted T cells, or PBMCs.

V lost 3 bases, J lost 4 bases, and 9 bases lay in between. The CDR3 spans 13 residues. Germline CDR1 and CDR2: MNHEY and SMNVEV (reference sequence). As for this clone: Within the sample, other DNA sequences also encode this same CDR3.

Original methodology: Reference gene primer amplification gave estimated nucleated cell counts. Using immunoSEQ multiplex PCR, the repertoire was profiled, and TCRdb retains in-frame clones only, with some absent. That table supplies the V and J calls and clone size; D and trimming were determined from the DNA. The repertoire holds tens of thousands of clones, with roughly 90% as singletons. Material: peripheral blood. The rearrangement uses TRBV27 and TRBJ1-2; possibly TRBD1 for D (5 bases). The clonotype was recovered from a human donor in a cohort sampled during active COVID-19. CDR3 protein: CASSLTGGYGYTF. The CDR3 DNA is TGTGCCAGCAGTTTGACCGGGGGCTATGGCTACACCTTC.